Presented here are 6 T cell receptor beta chains from one specimen sequenced in a study of blood T cell repertoires in COVID-19. Clones were sequenced by immunoSEQ multiplex PCR, and TCRdb holds only the in-frame ones, with some missing. The sample has 130,000 to 150,000 clones, approximately 78% seen once. The sample comprised peripheral blood. The receptor source for this set is a human donor with acute or convalescent COVID-19. The donor label of this sample is uncertain.

V is TRBV18 and J is TRBJ1-1; tentative D call: TRBD1 (6 bases). CDR1 KGHSH and CDR2 LQKENI come from the germline V gene. This CDR3 has 16 amino acids. Trimming removed 5 bases at V and 5 bases at J, with 21 bases between. CDR3 in amino acids: CASSSQFQGSGTEAFF. The CDR3, as DNA: TGTGCCAGCTCATCTCAATTTCAGGGGTCAGGGACTGAAGCTTTCTTT.

The chain's CDR3 is CAWSVPGGSNEKLFF. The CDR3 nucleotides read TGTGCCTGGAGTGTACCGGGGGGCTCGAATGAAAAACTGTTTTTT. The chain couples TRBV30 to TRBJ1-4, with D possibly matching TRBD1 (6 bases). The germline V gene has CDR1 GTSNPN and CDR2 SVGIG (reference sequence). The V gene lost 0 bases and the J gene lost 5 bases, with 13 bases spanning the gap. The CDR3 extends over 15 amino acids.

The chain recombines TRBV27 with TRBJ1-5; D ambiguous. Germline-derived CDR1 and CDR2 are MNHEY and SMNVEV (reference sequence). This CDR3 contains 14 residues. V was cut by 5 bases and J by 2 bases, with 10 bases left in between. This CDR3 is CASSGSEGNQPQHF. DNA of the CDR3: TGTGCCAGCAGTGGCTCAGAGGGCAATCAGCCCCAGCATTTT.

The J gene is TRBJ1-2, the V gene TRBV6-6, with 7 bases aligning to TRBD1. Germline V gene sequence: CDR1 MNHNY, CDR2 SVGAGI (reference sequence). After removal of 5 bases from V and 6 bases from J, the junction contained 9 bases not matched to a gene. The CDR3 runs 14 residues. CDR3 in DNA: TGTGCCAGCAGTCCCGGGACAGCCCTGAATGGCTACACCTTC. As protein: CASSPGTALNGYTF.

In this sample, this clone turned up once. This chain joins TRBV20-1 and TRBJ1-1; 7 bases agree with TRBD1. The V and J ends lost 5 bases and 6 bases, in that order; junction bases with no gene match: 3. Germline V gene lookup returns CDR1 DFQATT and CDR2 SNEGSKA (reference sequence). The CDR3 is made up of 11 amino acids. The CDR3 DNA follows: TGCAGTGCTTCCAGGGGGTCTGAAGCTTTCTTT. Translated: CSASRGSEAFF.

The chain links TRBV3-1 (or the pseudogene TRBV3-2) to TRBJ1-2; weak D call: TRBD1 (5 bases). V dropped 4 bases and J dropped 0 bases, with 12 bases sitting between them. The CDR3 totals 15 residues. The V gene's germline CDR1 is LGHDT and CDR2 YNNKEL (reference sequence). DNA of the CDR3: TGTGCCAGCAGCCCCGGGGGGAGGGCTAACTATGGCTACACCTTC. Translated: CASSPGGRANYGYTF.